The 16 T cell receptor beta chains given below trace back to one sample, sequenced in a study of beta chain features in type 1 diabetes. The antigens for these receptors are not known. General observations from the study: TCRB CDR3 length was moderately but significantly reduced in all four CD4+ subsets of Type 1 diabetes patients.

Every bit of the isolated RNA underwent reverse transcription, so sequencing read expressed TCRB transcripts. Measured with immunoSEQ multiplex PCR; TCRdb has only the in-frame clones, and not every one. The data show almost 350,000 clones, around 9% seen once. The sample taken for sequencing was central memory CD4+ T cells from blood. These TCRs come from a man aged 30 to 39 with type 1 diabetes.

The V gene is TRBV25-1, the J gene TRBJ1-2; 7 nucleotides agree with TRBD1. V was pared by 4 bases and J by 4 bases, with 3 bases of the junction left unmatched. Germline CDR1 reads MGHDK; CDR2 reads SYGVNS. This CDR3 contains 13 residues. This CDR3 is CASSAGTAYGYTF. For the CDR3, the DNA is TGTGCCAGCAGTGCCGGGACAGCCTATGGCTACACCTTC.

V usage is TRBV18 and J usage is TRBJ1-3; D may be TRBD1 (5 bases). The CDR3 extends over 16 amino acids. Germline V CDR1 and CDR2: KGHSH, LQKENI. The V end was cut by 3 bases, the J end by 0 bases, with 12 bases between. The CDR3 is CASSPLDSSSGNTIYF. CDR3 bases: TGTGCCAGCTCACCTCTCGACAGCAGCTCTGGAAACACCATATATTTT.

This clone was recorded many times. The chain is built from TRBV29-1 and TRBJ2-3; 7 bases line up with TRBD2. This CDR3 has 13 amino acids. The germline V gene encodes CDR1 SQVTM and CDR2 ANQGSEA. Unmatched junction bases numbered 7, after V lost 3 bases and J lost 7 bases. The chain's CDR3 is CSVDERGDNTQYF. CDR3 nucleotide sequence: TGCAGCGTTGATGAGCGGGGAGACAATACGCAGTATTTT.

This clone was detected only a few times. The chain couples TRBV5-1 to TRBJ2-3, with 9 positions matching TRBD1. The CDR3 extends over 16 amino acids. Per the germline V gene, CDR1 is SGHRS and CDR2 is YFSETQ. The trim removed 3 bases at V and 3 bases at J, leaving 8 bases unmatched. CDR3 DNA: TGCGCCAGCAGCTGGACAGGGGAGGATGTGACAGATACGCAGTATTTT. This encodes CASSWTGEDVTDTQYF.

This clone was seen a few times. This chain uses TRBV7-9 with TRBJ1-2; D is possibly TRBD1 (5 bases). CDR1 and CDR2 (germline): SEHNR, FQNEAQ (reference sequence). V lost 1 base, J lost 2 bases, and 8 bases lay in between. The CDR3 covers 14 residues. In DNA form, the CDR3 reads TGTGCCAGCAGCTTAGGACAGTGGAACTATGGCTACACCTTC. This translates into CASSLGQWNYGYTF.

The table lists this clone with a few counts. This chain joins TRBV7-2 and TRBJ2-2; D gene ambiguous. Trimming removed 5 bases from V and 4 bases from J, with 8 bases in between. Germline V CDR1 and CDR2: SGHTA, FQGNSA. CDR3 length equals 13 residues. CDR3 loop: CASSTTGTGELFF. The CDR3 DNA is TGTGCCAGCAGCACGACTGGCACCGGGGAGCTGTTTTTT.

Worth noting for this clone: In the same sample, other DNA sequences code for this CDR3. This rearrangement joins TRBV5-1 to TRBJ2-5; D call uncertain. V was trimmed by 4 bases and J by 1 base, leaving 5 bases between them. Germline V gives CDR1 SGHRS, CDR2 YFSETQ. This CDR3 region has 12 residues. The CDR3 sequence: CASSLIQETQYF. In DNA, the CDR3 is TGCGCCAGCAGCCTTATCCAAGAGACCCAGTACTTC.

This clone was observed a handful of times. The CDR3 DNA reads as TGTGCCAACCAACAGGGGGACAATCAGCCCCAGCATTTT. As protein: CANQQGDNQPQHF. The rearrangement uses TRBV10-3 and TRBJ1-5; TRBD1 aligns across 8 bases. The V segment lost 10 bases and the J segment 3 bases; nucleotides outside the gene matches: 5. CDR3 length: 13 amino acids. CDR1 is ENHRY, CDR2 SYGVKD, per germline.

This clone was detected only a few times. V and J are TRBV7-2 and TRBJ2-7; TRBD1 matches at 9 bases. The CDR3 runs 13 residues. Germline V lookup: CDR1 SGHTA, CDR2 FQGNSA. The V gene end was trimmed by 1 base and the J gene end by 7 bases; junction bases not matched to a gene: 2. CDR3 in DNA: TGTGCCAGCAGCTTAGACAGGGGGCGTGAGCAGTACTTC. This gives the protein CASSLDRGREQYF.

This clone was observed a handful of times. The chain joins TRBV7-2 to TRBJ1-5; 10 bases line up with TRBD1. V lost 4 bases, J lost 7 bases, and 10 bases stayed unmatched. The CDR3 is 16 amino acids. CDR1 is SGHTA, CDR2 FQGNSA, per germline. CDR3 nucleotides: TGTGCCAGCAGCTATACCGGGACAGGGGTTGGACAGCCCCAGCATTTT. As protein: CASSYTGTGVGQPQHF.

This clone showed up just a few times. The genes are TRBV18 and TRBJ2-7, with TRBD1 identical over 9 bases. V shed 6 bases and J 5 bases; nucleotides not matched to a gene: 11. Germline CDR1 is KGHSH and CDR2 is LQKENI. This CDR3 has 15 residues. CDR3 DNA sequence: TGTGCCAGCTCGGGAGGGGACAGGGAGAGTCACGAGCAGTACTTC. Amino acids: CASSGGDRESHEQYF. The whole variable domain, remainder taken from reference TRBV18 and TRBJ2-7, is NAGVMQNPRHLVRRRGQEARLRCSPMKGHSHVYWYRQLPEEGLKFMVYLQKENIIDESGMPKERFSAEFPKEGPSILRIQQVVRGDSAAYFCASSGGDRESHEQYFGPGTRLTVT.

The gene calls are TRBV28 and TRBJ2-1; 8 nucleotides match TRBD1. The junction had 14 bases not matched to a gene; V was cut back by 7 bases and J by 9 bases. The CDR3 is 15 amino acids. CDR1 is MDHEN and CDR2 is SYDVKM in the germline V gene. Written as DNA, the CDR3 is TGTGCCAGCACCCCGGGCCAGGGGGCGCGGAGTGAGCAGTTCTTC. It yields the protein CASTPGQGARSEQFF.

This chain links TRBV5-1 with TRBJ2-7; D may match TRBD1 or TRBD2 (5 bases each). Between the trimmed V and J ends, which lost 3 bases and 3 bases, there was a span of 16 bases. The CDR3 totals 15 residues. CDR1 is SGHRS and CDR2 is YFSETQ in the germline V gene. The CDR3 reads CASSSSRESFYEQYF. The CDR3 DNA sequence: TGCGCCAGCAGCTCTTCCAGGGAGAGTTTCTACGAGCAGTACTTC. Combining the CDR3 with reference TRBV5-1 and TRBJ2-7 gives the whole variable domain KAGVTQTPRYLIKTRGQQVTLSCSPISGHRSVSWYQQTPGQGLQFLFEYFSETQRNKGNFPGRFSGRQFSNSRSEMNVSTLELGDSALYLCASSSSRESFYEQYFGPGTRLTVT.

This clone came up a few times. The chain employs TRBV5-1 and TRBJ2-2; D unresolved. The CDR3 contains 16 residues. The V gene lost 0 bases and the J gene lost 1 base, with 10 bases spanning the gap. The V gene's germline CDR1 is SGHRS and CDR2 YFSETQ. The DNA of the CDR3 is TGCGCCAGCAGCTTGGGGATTAGACAGAACACCGGGGAGCTGTTTTTT. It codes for CASSLGIRQNTGELFF.

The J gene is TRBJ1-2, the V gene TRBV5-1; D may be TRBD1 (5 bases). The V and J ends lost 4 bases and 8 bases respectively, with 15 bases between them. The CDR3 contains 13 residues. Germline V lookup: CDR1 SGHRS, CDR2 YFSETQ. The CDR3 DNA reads TGCGCCAGCAGCGGCGGTCAGGGTTACGGCTACACCTTC. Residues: CASSGGQGYGYTF.

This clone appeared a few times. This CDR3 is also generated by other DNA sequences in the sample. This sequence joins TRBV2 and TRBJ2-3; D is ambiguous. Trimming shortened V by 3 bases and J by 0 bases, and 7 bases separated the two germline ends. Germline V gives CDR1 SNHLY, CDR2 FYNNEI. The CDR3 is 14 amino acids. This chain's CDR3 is CASSEEVSTDTQYF. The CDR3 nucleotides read TGTGCCAGCAGTGAGGAAGTCAGCACAGATACGCAGTATTTT.